The 4 T cell receptor beta chains reported below all come from one sample, sequenced in a study of human T cells and chemical hapten exposure. TCRdb re-called the RACE reads with MiXCR, one entry per CDR3 protein. Counted here are more than 100,000 distinct CDR3 sequences, roughly 13% occurring once; the ten biggest clones make up roughly 0.92%. The sample's time point: patch test 1, 2 weeks after DPC sensitization. Treatment reported: therapeutic diphenylcyclopropenone sensitization with weekly scalp DPC. The source material was whole blood, sampled in connection with sensitization to the hapten diphenylcyclopropenone (DPC). The receptors derive from a young man with alopecia areata. Some clones in this sample may be carry-over from other donors' samples.

This chain joins TRBV6-5 and TRBJ2-1; D possibly matches TRBD1 or TRBD2 (6 bases each). The CDR3 has 15 residues. Germline lookup yields CDR1 MNHEY and CDR2 SVGAGI. V was trimmed by 6 bases and J by 4 bases, leaving 16 bases between them. The CDR3 protein is CASRRNREAYNEQFF. The CDR3 DNA reads as TGTGCCAGCAGGAGGAACAGGGAGGCGTACAATGAGCAGTTCTTC.

A few counts support this clonotype. The chain is built from TRBV10-2 and TRBJ1-1, with D unclear. Germline V CDR1 and CDR2: WSHSY, SAAADI. This CDR3 has 11 residues. V shed 10 bases and J shed 1 base, with 7 bases lying between them. The CDR3 loop is CATGENTEAFF. Written as DNA, the CDR3 is TGCGCCACCGGAGAGAACACTGAAGCTTTCTTT.

This clonotype turned up a few times. CDR3 sequence reads: CASRPYRGETQYF. CDR3 DNA: TGTGCCAGCAGACCTTACAGGGGAGAGACCCAGTACTTC. V is TRBV6-1 and J is TRBJ2-5, with 7 positions matching TRBD1. Losses at the gene ends were 6 bases for V and 4 bases for J; bases not matched to a gene: 5. The CDR3 is 13 amino acids. CDR1 is MNHNS and CDR2 is SASEGT in the germline V gene.

This sequence joins TRBV5-4 and TRBJ2-7; the match to TRBD2 covers 12 bases. The CDR3 length is 19 residues. CDR1 is SGHNT, CDR2 YYREEE, per germline (reference sequence). V shed 4 bases, J shed 2 bases, and the junction held 16 bases outside the gene matches. The CDR3: CASSPRGRTSGVSPYEQYF. CDR3 DNA: TGTGCCAGCAGCCCCCGGGGCCGGACTAGCGGGGTATCCCCCTACGAGCAGTACTTC.